This is a list of T cell receptor beta chains from one sample in a study of T cells in Graves' hyperthyroidism and ophthalmopathy. TCRdb re-derived calls from the multiplex PCR reads in MiXCR, one entry per CDR3 protein. This table holds some 350,000 distinct CDR3 sequences, approximately 14% found once. Sequencing was carried out using blood. These receptors all stem from a woman aged 55-70 years with Graves' ophthalmopathy. Both conserved end residues are part of each CDR3. The order of the fields is CDR3 DNA, CDR3 protein, clone size, J gene, V gene, D gene. A D gene is named only where the DNA matches it firmly. The size of a clone is reported for some rows only, either as once, few or many, or as a class for expanded clones.

CDR3nt: TGTGCCACCAGTGATCGAACAAGCAGTGAGCAGTTCTTC
CDR3aa: CATSDRTSSEQFF
abundance: few
j_gene: TRBJ2-1
v_gene: TRBV24-1
d_gene: -

CDR3nt: TGTGCCAGCGCCATGACTAGCGGGACCCACAATGAGCAGTTCTTC
CDR3aa: CASAMTSGTHNEQFF
abundance: many
j_gene: TRBJ2-1
v_gene: TRBV3-1
d_gene: TRBD2

CDR3nt: TGTGCCAGCAGTTTGTCCCCCTCATCGGGACTTACCGACGGGGATGAGCAGTTCTTC
CDR3aa: CASSLSPSSGLTDGDEQFF
abundance: many
j_gene: TRBJ2-1
v_gene: TRBV12-3/TRBV12-4
d_gene: -

CDR3nt: TGTGCCAGCAGCTTAGGAACCGACAGGGTAACAGATACGCAGTATTTT
CDR3aa: CASSLGTDRVTDTQYF
abundance: many
j_gene: TRBJ2-3
v_gene: TRBV7-3
d_gene: TRBD1

CDR3nt: TGTGCCAGCCTAGAGTACACTGAAGCTTTCTTT
CDR3aa: CASLEYTEAFF
abundance: many
j_gene: TRBJ1-1
v_gene: TRBV28
d_gene: -

CDR3nt: TGTGCCAGCAGTCATAGCGGGAGATTCAATGAGCAGTTCTTC
CDR3aa: CASSHSGRFNEQFF
abundance: many
j_gene: TRBJ2-1
v_gene: TRBV6-1
d_gene: TRBD2

CDR3nt: TGCAGCGTTGAAAGGGGGACGGGGGAGCAGTACTTC
CDR3aa: CSVERGTGEQYF
abundance: few
j_gene: TRBJ2-7
v_gene: TRBV29-1
d_gene: -

CDR3nt: TGTGCCAGCAGCGCTCGGGATCCCGCGGAAGAGACCCAGTACTTC
CDR3aa: CASSARDPAEETQYF
abundance: -
j_gene: TRBJ2-5
v_gene: TRBV9
d_gene: -

CDR3nt: TGCGCCAGCAGCCTGACAGCCGACACTGAAGCTTTCTTT
CDR3aa: CASSLTADTEAFF
abundance: -
j_gene: TRBJ1-1
v_gene: TRBV5-1
d_gene: -

CDR3nt: TGTGCCGGCAGGGACTCCTACGAGCAGTACTTC
CDR3aa: CAGRDSYEQYF
abundance: -
j_gene: TRBJ2-7
v_gene: TRBV27
d_gene: -

CDR3nt: TGTGCCAGCAGCCCCTGGACAACCAACACTGAAGCTTTCTTT
CDR3aa: CASSPWTTNTEAFF
abundance: -
j_gene: TRBJ1-1
v_gene: TRBV14
d_gene: -

CDR3nt: TGTGCCACCAGTGACCCCACGGGAGCGGGAGGTCTCAATGAGCAGTTCTTC
CDR3aa: CATSDPTGAGGLNEQFF
abundance: many
j_gene: TRBJ2-1
v_gene: TRBV24-1
d_gene: TRBD2

CDR3nt: TGTGCCAGCAGTTTACGGACCGACAATGAGCAGTTCTTC
CDR3aa: CASSLRTDNEQFF
abundance: many
j_gene: TRBJ2-1
v_gene: TRBV12-3/TRBV12-4
d_gene: -

CDR3nt: TGTGCCAGCAGTGAATATTCGGTAGGGAACGGCTACACCTTC
CDR3aa: CASSEYSVGNGYTF
abundance: many
j_gene: TRBJ1-2
v_gene: TRBV25-1
d_gene: -

CDR3nt: TGCAGCGTTGCCGGGTCCACCTCCTACGAGCAGTACTTC
CDR3aa: CSVAGSTSYEQYF
abundance: many
j_gene: TRBJ2-7
v_gene: TRBV29-1
d_gene: -

CDR3nt: TGTGCCAGCAGCTATAGGGGACCGACAGGGCAAGAGACCCAGTACTTC
CDR3aa: CASSYRGPTGQETQYF
abundance: -
j_gene: TRBJ2-5
v_gene: TRBV11-2
d_gene: TRBD1

CDR3nt: TGTGCCAGCAGTGAACTCATGAACACTGAAGCTTTCTTT
CDR3aa: CASSELMNTEAFF
abundance: many
j_gene: TRBJ1-1
v_gene: TRBV6-1
d_gene: -

CDR3nt: TGTGCCAGCACGGAGGCTAGCGGGAGGGTCACCGGGGAGCTGTTTTTT
CDR3aa: CASTEASGRVTGELFF
abundance: -
j_gene: TRBJ2-2
v_gene: TRBV11-2
d_gene: TRBD2

CDR3nt: TGTGCCATCAGTGACGGGACAGCGAACACCGGGGAGCTGTTTTTT
CDR3aa: CAISDGTANTGELFF
abundance: many
j_gene: TRBJ2-2
v_gene: TRBV10-3
d_gene: TRBD1

CDR3nt: TGTGCCAGCACCCAGGGGGCCTCAAATTCACCCCTCCACTTT
CDR3aa: CASTQGASNSPLHF
abundance: few
j_gene: TRBJ1-6
v_gene: TRBV12-3/TRBV12-4
d_gene: TRBD1

CDR3nt: TGTGCCAGCAGCTTGGTCGTTAATGAAAAACTGTTTTTT
CDR3aa: CASSLVVNEKLFF
abundance: many
j_gene: TRBJ1-4
v_gene: TRBV7-2
d_gene: -

CDR3nt: TGTGCCAGCAGCTCTCCGGAGGGAAACTCTGGGGCCAACGTCCTGACTTTC
CDR3aa: CASSSPEGNSGANVLTF
abundance: many
j_gene: TRBJ2-6
v_gene: TRBV11-2
d_gene: -

CDR3nt: TGTGCCAGCAGCCACAGGGGGGGGAATGAAAAACTGTTTTTT
CDR3aa: CASSHRGGNEKLFF
abundance: many
j_gene: TRBJ1-4
v_gene: TRBV3-1
d_gene: TRBD1

CDR3nt: TGCAGTGCTAGAACGGGAGGGGGGGAGACCCAGTACTTC
CDR3aa: CSARTGGGETQYF
abundance: many
j_gene: TRBJ2-5
v_gene: TRBV20-1
d_gene: TRBD2

CDR3nt: TGTGCCATCACCGTCCCTGGCACAGATACGCAGTATTTT
CDR3aa: CAITVPGTDTQYF
abundance: -
j_gene: TRBJ2-3
v_gene: TRBV10-3
d_gene: -

CDR3nt: TGTGCGATCCAACTAGCGGGGGACAATGAGCAGTTCTTC
CDR3aa: CAIQLAGDNEQFF
abundance: many
j_gene: TRBJ2-1
v_gene: TRBV7-8
d_gene: TRBD2

CDR3nt: TGTGCCAGCAGTCTAGCGGGAGGGGCCAATACGCAGTATTTT
CDR3aa: CASSLAGGANTQYF
abundance: few
j_gene: TRBJ2-3
v_gene: TRBV12-3/TRBV12-4
d_gene: TRBD2

CDR3nt: TGTGCCAGCAGCTATCTAGCGTTCAATGAGCAGTTCTTC
CDR3aa: CASSYLAFNEQFF
abundance: -
j_gene: TRBJ2-1
v_gene: TRBV7-9
d_gene: -

CDR3nt: TGTGCCAGCCAAGCACCAGGGGCAGGGGGAGCTAACTATGGCTACACCTTC
CDR3aa: CASQAPGAGGANYGYTF
abundance: many
j_gene: TRBJ1-2
v_gene: TRBV28
d_gene: TRBD1

CDR3nt: TGTGCCATCAGTTTGCGGGGGGAAGGTTACAATGAGCAGTTCTTC
CDR3aa: CAISLRGEGYNEQFF
abundance: -
j_gene: TRBJ2-1
v_gene: TRBV10-3
d_gene: TRBD2

CDR3nt: TGCAGTGCTAGAGCGGGATTCTACGAGCAGTACTTC
CDR3aa: CSARAGFYEQYF
abundance: few
j_gene: TRBJ2-7
v_gene: TRBV20-1
d_gene: -

CDR3nt: TGTGCCAGCAGCTTAGTTCAGAGGATCTCAAACCAGCCCCAGCATTTT
CDR3aa: CASSLVQRISNQPQHF
abundance: many
j_gene: TRBJ1-5
v_gene: TRBV7-8
d_gene: -

CDR3nt: TGCGCCAGCAGCCAAGAGGGCAGCCGTTCTAGCACAGATACGCAGTATTTT
CDR3aa: CASSQEGSRSSTDTQYF
abundance: many
j_gene: TRBJ2-3
v_gene: TRBV4-1
d_gene: -

CDR3nt: TGTGCCAGCAGCATACTAGCGGGAGGGGGCGAGACCCAGTACTTC
CDR3aa: CASSILAGGGETQYF
abundance: few
j_gene: TRBJ2-5
v_gene: TRBV5-4
d_gene: TRBD2

CDR3nt: TGTGCCAGTAGTAAGGACCGGGGCCAGCCCAATGAGCAGTTCTTC
CDR3aa: CASSKDRGQPNEQFF
abundance: -
j_gene: TRBJ2-1
v_gene: TRBV19
d_gene: -

CDR3nt: TGTGCCACCAGTGATTTTGGGGGTCAGCCCCAGCATTTT
CDR3aa: CATSDFGGQPQHF
abundance: few
j_gene: TRBJ1-5
v_gene: TRBV24-1
d_gene: -

CDR3nt: TGTGCCAGCAGCCCAGGGACTAGCGGTTTCACAGATACGCAGTATTTT
CDR3aa: CASSPGTSGFTDTQYF
abundance: -
j_gene: TRBJ2-3
v_gene: TRBV7-3
d_gene: TRBD2

CDR3nt: TGCAGTGCTAGACCGACTAGAGAGACCCAGTACTTC
CDR3aa: CSARPTRETQYF
abundance: few
j_gene: TRBJ2-5
v_gene: TRBV20-1
d_gene: -

CDR3nt: TGTGCCAGCAGCCCTACTGGGGGGGACAGTCGCGCAGATACGCAGTATTTT
CDR3aa: CASSPTGGDSRADTQYF
abundance: -
j_gene: TRBJ2-3
v_gene: TRBV11-2
d_gene: -

CDR3nt: TGCAGTGCTTGTCGGGGTAGCACAGATACGCAGTATTTT
CDR3aa: CSACRGSTDTQYF
abundance: many
j_gene: TRBJ2-3
v_gene: TRBV20-1
d_gene: -

CDR3nt: TGTGCCAGCACCAGCCCCGGGACAGGGAGTCACGAGCAGTACTTC
CDR3aa: CASTSPGTGSHEQYF
abundance: many
j_gene: TRBJ2-7
v_gene: TRBV2
d_gene: TRBD1

CDR3nt: TGTGTCAGCAGTTTTTCAGCAGGGGACGAAAAACTGTTTTTT
CDR3aa: CVSSFSAGDEKLFF
abundance: -
j_gene: TRBJ1-4
v_gene: TRBV12-3/TRBV12-4
d_gene: -

CDR3nt: TGTGCCAGCAGTTCAAGACTAGCGGGAGGAACCGGCACAGATACGCAGTATTTT
CDR3aa: CASSSRLAGGTGTDTQYF
abundance: -
j_gene: TRBJ2-3
v_gene: TRBV27
d_gene: TRBD2

CDR3nt: TGCAGTGCAAGCCCCGAGACAGCCTCCTACGAGCAGTACTTC
CDR3aa: CSASPETASYEQYF
abundance: many
j_gene: TRBJ2-7
v_gene: TRBV20-1
d_gene: -

CDR3nt: TGCAGTGCTAGATCTAAGACGGGAGATTGGAGCAATGAGCAGTTCTTC
CDR3aa: CSARSKTGDWSNEQFF
abundance: few
j_gene: TRBJ2-1
v_gene: TRBV20-1
d_gene: -

CDR3nt: TGCAGCGCTCTATCGGACAGCCAAATTCAGTACTTC
CDR3aa: CSALSDSQIQYF
abundance: -
j_gene: TRBJ2-4
v_gene: TRBV29-1
d_gene: -

CDR3nt: TGCAGTGCGCTGGGACTAGCGGGTTCCGAGACCCAGTACTTC
CDR3aa: CSALGLAGSETQYF
abundance: many
j_gene: TRBJ2-5
v_gene: TRBV20-1
d_gene: TRBD2

CDR3nt: TGCGCCAGCAGCTTGGCCAGGGAGAGCACTACACCCGGGGAGCTGGTTTTT
CDR3aa: CASSLARESTTPGELVF
abundance: few
j_gene: TRBJ2-2
v_gene: TRBV5-1
d_gene: -

CDR3nt: TGTGCCAGCAGCTTTTTGGGACAATACAATGAGCAGTTCTTC
CDR3aa: CASSFLGQYNEQFF
abundance: many
j_gene: TRBJ2-1
v_gene: TRBV11-1
d_gene: -

CDR3nt: TGTGCCAGCAGCTTATTGGCGACTAGCGGGCACGAGGGGTCTCAAGAGACCCAGTACTTC
CDR3aa: CASSLLATSGHEGSQETQYF
abundance: -
j_gene: TRBJ2-5
v_gene: TRBV7-9
d_gene: TRBD2

CDR3nt: TGTGCCAGCAGCTTAGTCCCCCGACGCGCGAACACCGGGGAGCTGTTTTTT
CDR3aa: CASSLVPRRANTGELFF
abundance: many
j_gene: TRBJ2-2
v_gene: TRBV7-2
d_gene: -

CDR3nt: TGTGCCAGCAGCCCGCGGAGCGGGGGGGGCAATGAGCAGTTCTTC
CDR3aa: CASSPRSGGGNEQFF
abundance: -
j_gene: TRBJ2-1
v_gene: TRBV7-9
d_gene: TRBD2

CDR3nt: TGTGCCAGCAGGAACGGGTTTGCAGATACGCAGTATTTT
CDR3aa: CASRNGFADTQYF
abundance: few
j_gene: TRBJ2-3
v_gene: TRBV28
d_gene: -

CDR3nt: TGTGCCAGCAGCTTGGCCGGAGGGGCGCGCTCCGTCGAGCAGTACTTC
CDR3aa: CASSLAGGARSVEQYF
abundance: many
j_gene: TRBJ2-7
v_gene: TRBV5-6
d_gene: -

CDR3nt: TGTGCCACCAGTGATTCGGGACAGGGGGTCTCTGAAGCTTTCTTT
CDR3aa: CATSDSGQGVSEAFF
abundance: few
j_gene: TRBJ1-1
v_gene: TRBV24-1
d_gene: TRBD1

CDR3nt: TGTGCCAGCAGTTTAGATAGGACAGGTCGTCAAGAGACCCAGTACTTC
CDR3aa: CASSLDRTGRQETQYF
abundance: many
j_gene: TRBJ2-5
v_gene: TRBV27
d_gene: TRBD1

CDR3nt: TGTGCCAGTAGGGGCCGGGGGTCTGGGGCCAACGTCCTGACTTTC
CDR3aa: CASRGRGSGANVLTF
abundance: -
j_gene: TRBJ2-6
v_gene: TRBV19
d_gene: -

CDR3nt: TGTGCCAGCAGCCAGATAGCGGGTTGGAACACCGGGGAGCTGTTTTTT
CDR3aa: CASSQIAGWNTGELFF
abundance: -
j_gene: TRBJ2-2
v_gene: TRBV3-1
d_gene: TRBD2

CDR3nt: TGTGCCTGGAGTGGTAAGACTTCGAGCGGGCAGTACTTC
CDR3aa: CAWSGKTSSGQYF
abundance: many
j_gene: TRBJ2-7
v_gene: TRBV30
d_gene: -